The 20 T cell receptor beta chains below were found in one sample sequenced in a study of CD8+CD57+ T cells in acquired aplastic anemia. Genomic DNA provided the template from which TCR beta VDJ and CDR3 profiles were obtained. TCRdb re-analysed the reads in MiXCR, keeping a single row per CDR3 protein. This sample has 200,000 or so distinct CDR3 sequences, with around 65% found just once. Sequenced input: sorted CD4+, CD8+, or CD8+CD57+ T cells (not recorded which) from PBMCs. The receptors were gathered from a human donor with severe aplastic anemia or a healthy control (not recorded which).

This clonotype showed up just a few times. The chain joins TRBV5-1 to TRBJ2-7; a possible D gene is TRBD1 (6 bases). Trimming pared 2 bases from V and 3 bases from J, leaving 9 bases between. The CDR3 runs 13 residues. Germline V CDR1 and CDR2: SGHRS, YFSETQ. The CDR3 coding sequence is TGCGCCAGCAGCTTTCAAGGGGGCTACGAGCAGTACTTC. It yields the protein CASSFQGGYEQYF.

This clonotype was counted a few times. This rearrangement joins TRBV7-9 to TRBJ2-1; no firm D call. Per germline, CDR1 SEHNR and CDR2 FQNEAQ (reference sequence). Trimming shortened V by 6 bases and J by 1 base, and 19 bases separated the two germline ends. CDR3 size: 17 residues. The CDR3 is CASRQTTQRVSYNEQFF. DNA for the CDR3: TGTGCCAGCAGACAGACGACCCAACGGGTGTCCTACAATGAGCAGTTCTTC.

The gene calls are TRBV15 and TRBJ2-5; TRBD1 aligns across 7 bases. Looked up from germline, CDR1 is LNHNV and CDR2 is YYDKDF (reference sequence). CDR3 length equals 14 residues. The ends lost 2 bases at V and 1 base at J; junction bases unmatched: 1. In DNA, the CDR3 is TGTGCCACCAGCAGACGGACAGGCCAAGAGACCCAGTACTTC. Its protein product is CATSRRTGQETQYF. The full variable domain, in which reference TRBV15 and TRBJ2-5 provide the parts outside the CDR3, is DAMVIQNPRYQVTQFGKPVTLSCSQTLNHNVMYWYQQKSSQAPKLLFHYYDKDFNNEADTPDNFQSRRPNTSFCFLDIRSPGLGDTAMYLCATSRRTGQETQYFGPGTRLLVL.

The chain joins TRBV7-9 to TRBJ2-2, with TRBD1 matching over 7 bases. Germline CDR1 SEHNR, CDR2 FQNEAQ (reference sequence). The V and J ends lost 7 bases and 4 bases, in that order; junction bases with no gene match: 6. The CDR3 sequence is 14 residues long. This chain's CDR3 is CASIPGQATGELFF. The CDR3 nucleotides read TGTGCCAGCATCCCAGGACAGGCCACCGGGGAGCTGTTTTTT.

This clonotype appeared many times. This chain connects TRBV2 to TRBJ2-1; D uncertain. This CDR3 has 13 residues. The V end lost 5 bases, the J end lost 6 bases, and 11 bases lay between the germline ends. Germline V lookup: CDR1 SNHLY, CDR2 FYNNEI. Here the CDR3 DNA reads TGTGCCAGCAGTCGAATCTTACGCAATGAGCAGTTCTTC. Translation gives CASSRILRNEQFF.

This clonotype occurred a few times. J is TRBJ1-3 and V is TRBV5-1, with a possible D match to TRBD1 (6 bases). V gave up 1 base and J gave up 0 bases, with 11 bases separating them. The CDR3 sequence is 16 residues long. Per germline, CDR1 SGHRS and CDR2 YFSETQ. Written as DNA, the CDR3 is TGCGCCAGCAGCTTGACAGGGACAACCTCTGGAAACACCATATATTTT. Translation: CASSLTGTTSGNTIYF.

The chain joins TRBV2 to TRBJ2-1, with a possible D match to TRBD2 (5 bases). The CDR3 is 15 residues long. Trimming took off 3 bases at V and 8 bases at J, with 17 bases between the two ends. CDR1 SNHLY and CDR2 FYNNEI come from the germline V gene. CDR3 residues: CASSERKAVIDEQFF. In DNA, the CDR3 is TGTGCCAGCAGTGAGCGAAAAGCGGTGATAGATGAGCAGTTCTTC. Full variable domain (outside the CDR3, taken from reference TRBV2 and TRBJ2-1): EPEVTQTPSHQVTQMGQEVILRCVPISNHLYFYWYRQILGQKVEFLVSFYNNEISEKSEIFDDQFSVERPDGSNFTLKIRSTKLEDSAMYFCASSERKAVIDEQFFGPGTRLTVL.

A note on this clonotype: An end of the junction differs from the germline gene, which may be a read error. The chain links TRBV20-1 to TRBJ1-6, with D possibly matching TRBD1 (5 bases). CDR3 length: 16 residues. Germline loops: CDR1 DFQATT, CDR2 SNEGSKA (reference sequence). The CDR3 here is CSARDSTDTRTSPLYF. DNA for the CDR3: TGCAGTGCTAGAGATAGTACGGACACAAGAACTTCACCCCTCTACTTT.

The chain carries TRBV2 and TRBJ2-1; 11 bases match TRBD1. The J segment lost 6 bases and the V segment lost 10 bases, leaving 5 bases of the junction unmatched. This CDR3 has 13 amino acids. CDR1 SNHLY and CDR2 FYNNEI come from the germline V gene. CDR3 loop: CATGTGGSNEQFF. The CDR3 region has the DNA TGTGCCACAGGGACAGGGGGTTCCAATGAGCAGTTCTTC.

This chain connects TRBV6-2 or TRBV6-3 to TRBJ2-7, with a weak D call TRBD2 (6 bases). Germline CDR1 reads MNHEY; CDR2 reads SVGEGT. The CDR3 has 16 amino acids. Trimming removed 8 bases from V and 5 bases from J, with 25 bases in between. In DNA, the CDR3 is TGTGCCAGCTTTAGCGGTCTGGCCAGGAGTCAGGACGAGCAGTACTTC. Its protein product is CASFSGLARSQDEQYF.

J is TRBJ1-6 and V is TRBV19, with D possibly being TRBD1 (5 bases). The germline CDR1 and CDR2 sequences are LNHDA and SQIVND (reference sequence). The CDR3 spans 14 residues. Trimming cost V 7 bases and J 10 bases, with 17 bases left between them. For the CDR3, the DNA is TGTGCCAGTAAGCCGGAGGAAAGGGACTCACCCCTCCACTTT. Encoded protein: CASKPEERDSPLHF.

The rearrangement links TRBV7-2 to TRBJ2-7, with a tentative D call TRBD1 (6 bases). The CDR3 covers 15 residues. The germline V and J ends were trimmed by 4 bases and 4 bases, with 17 bases remaining between them. The germline gives CDR1 SGHTA, CDR2 FQGNSA. Written as DNA, the CDR3 is TGTGCCAGCAGCTCGGACAGTACCGATAGATACGAGCAGTACTTC. The encoded protein is CASSSDSTDRYEQYF.

This clonotype was found a few times. V usage is TRBV15 and J usage is TRBJ2-5, with D hard to call. Germline assignment: CDR1 LNHNV and CDR2 YYDKDF (reference sequence). Trimming took 0 bases from V and 5 from J, leaving 13 bases between them. CDR3 length equals 15 residues. For the CDR3, the DNA is TGTGCCACCAGCAGAGATCCCCACCCAACGGAGACCCAGTACTTC. It translates to CATSRDPHPTETQYF.

This clonotype has only one observation. The chain links TRBV2 to TRBJ2-1, with D hard to call. Germline CDR1 SNHLY, CDR2 FYNNEI. V gave up 9 bases and J gave up 2 bases, with 5 bases separating them. The CDR3 contains 11 residues. The CDR3 bases are TGTGCCAGGACACCCTACAATGAGCAGTTCTTC. Translating it yields CARTPYNEQFF.

The chain carries TRBV27 and TRBJ2-1; tentatively, D is TRBD1 or TRBD2 (5 bases each). Germline CDR1 MNHEY, CDR2 SMNVEV (reference sequence). V was shortened by 3 bases and J by 2 bases, with 11 bases between the two germline ends. The CDR3 extends over 15 amino acids. The CDR3 is CASSFSGPTYNEQFF. The CDR3 DNA follows: TGTGCCAGCAGTTTCTCGGGGCCCACCTACAATGAGCAGTTCTTC.

This clonotype was picked up many times. V and J are TRBV12-3 or TRBV12-4 and TRBJ2-5, with D tentatively TRBD2 (5 bases). V gave up 10 bases and J gave up 5 bases, with 17 bases separating them. CDR3 size: 13 residues. The CDR3 sequence is CAIALNGGETQYF. The CDR3 bases are TGTGCCATCGCTCTAAATGGCGGGGAGACCCAGTACTTC.

This clonotype was observed at least ten times. The V and J genes are TRBV6-1 and TRBJ1-2; a weak D match, TRBD1 (5 bases). The CDR3 sequence is 15 residues long. From germline, CDR1 is MNHNS and CDR2 SASEGT. Trimming stripped 7 bases from V and 8 bases from J, with 23 bases between. CDR3 region: CASKPGDQQVFGYTF. The CDR3 DNA reads as TGTGCCAGCAAACCGGGGGACCAGCAAGTCTTCGGCTACACCTTC.

This clonotype was recorded at least ten times. This chain uses TRBV6-4 with TRBJ1-2; D gene uncertain. The length of the CDR3 is 12 residues. Trimming stripped 0 bases from V and 7 bases from J, with 6 bases between. Germline V gene lookup returns CDR1 MRHNA and CDR2 SNTAGT. The CDR3 bases are TGTGCCAGCAGTGACTCGAATATTGGCTACACCTTC. It yields the protein CASSDSNIGYTF.

CDR3 DNA: TGTGCCAGCGGAGAGACAGGGGGAATGGATACGCAGTATTTT. Its translation: CASGETGGMDTQYF. The V gene is TRBV12-3 or TRBV12-4, the J gene TRBJ2-3, with 9 bases matching TRBD1. V shed 8 bases, J shed 6 bases, and the junction held 9 bases outside the gene matches. The CDR3 sequence is 14 residues long.

With regard to this clonotype: Germline and junction disagree at one end, which may indicate a read error. This sequence joins TRBV7-8 and TRBJ1-1; D remains ambiguous. Germline V gene data show CDR1 as SGHVS and CDR2 as FQNEAQ. This CDR3 is built from 12 residues. The DNA of the CDR3 is TGTGACAGCAGCCTAGATGGGGTCAGGGCTTTCTTT. Protein product: CDSSLDGVRAFF.